This T cell receptor (beta chain) was profiled in a study of T cell responses to AZD1222 COVID-19 vaccine. This CDR3 comprises 15 residues. The germline V gene encodes CDR1 MNHEY and CDR2 SVGEGT. Losses at the gene ends were 3 bases for V and 4 bases for J; bases not matched to a gene: 3. Notes on the study in general: Clonal diversity may have been underestimated, and the donors were mostly white British, with more females than males. Dominant CD4 TCR responses targeted spike regions 160-218 and 743-854.

Only in-frame clones appear in the TCRdb table, and some are missing; sequencing was by immunoSEQ multiplex PCR. The table lists 150,000 or so clones, 80% to 90% of them singletons, with 5.5% in the top ten. As to this clone: Its antigen remains unknown.

This clonotype was obtained from an adult in good health. Material: peripheral blood, obtained on day 0 of MenACWY control vaccination. The J gene is TRBJ2-1, the V gene TRBV6-2 or TRBV6-3; 10 positions match TRBD2. The CDR3 protein is CASSYTTSGYNEQFF. In DNA, the CDR3 is TGTGCCAGCAGTTATACGACTAGCGGGTACAATGAGCAGTTCTTC.